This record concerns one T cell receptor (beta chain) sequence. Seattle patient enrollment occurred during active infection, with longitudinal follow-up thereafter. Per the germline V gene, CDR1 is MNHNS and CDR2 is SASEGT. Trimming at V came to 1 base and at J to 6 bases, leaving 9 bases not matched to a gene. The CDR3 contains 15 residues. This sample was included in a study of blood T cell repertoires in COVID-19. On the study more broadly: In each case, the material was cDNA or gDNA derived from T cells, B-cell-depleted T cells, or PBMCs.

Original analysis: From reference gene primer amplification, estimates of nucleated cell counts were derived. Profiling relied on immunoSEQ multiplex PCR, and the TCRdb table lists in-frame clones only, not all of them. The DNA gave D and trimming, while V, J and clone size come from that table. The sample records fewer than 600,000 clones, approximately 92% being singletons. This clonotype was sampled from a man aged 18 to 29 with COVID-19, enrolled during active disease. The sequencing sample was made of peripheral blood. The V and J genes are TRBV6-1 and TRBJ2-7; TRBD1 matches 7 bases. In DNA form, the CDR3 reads TGTGCCAGCAGTGAAGTCGGGGACAGAGACGCCGAGCAGTACTTC. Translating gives CASSEVGDRDAEQYF.